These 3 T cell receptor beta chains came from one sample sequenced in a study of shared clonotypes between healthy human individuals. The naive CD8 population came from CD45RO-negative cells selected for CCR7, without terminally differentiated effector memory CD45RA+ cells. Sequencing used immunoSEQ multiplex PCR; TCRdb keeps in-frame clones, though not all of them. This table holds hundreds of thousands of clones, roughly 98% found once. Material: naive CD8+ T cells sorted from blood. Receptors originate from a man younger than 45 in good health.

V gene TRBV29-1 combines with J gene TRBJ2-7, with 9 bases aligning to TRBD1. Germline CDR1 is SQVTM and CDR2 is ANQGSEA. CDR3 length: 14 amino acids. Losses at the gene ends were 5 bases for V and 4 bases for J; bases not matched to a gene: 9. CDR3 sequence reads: CSVMTGTGSYEQYF. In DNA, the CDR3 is TGCAGCGTTATGACCGGGACAGGGAGTTACGAGCAGTACTTC.

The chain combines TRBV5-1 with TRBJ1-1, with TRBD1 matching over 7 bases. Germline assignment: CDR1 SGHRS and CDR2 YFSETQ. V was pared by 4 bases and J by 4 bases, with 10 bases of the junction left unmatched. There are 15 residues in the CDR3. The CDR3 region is CASSPGDSRGTEAFF. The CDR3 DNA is TGCGCCAGCAGCCCAGGGGACAGTCGCGGCACTGAAGCTTTCTTT.

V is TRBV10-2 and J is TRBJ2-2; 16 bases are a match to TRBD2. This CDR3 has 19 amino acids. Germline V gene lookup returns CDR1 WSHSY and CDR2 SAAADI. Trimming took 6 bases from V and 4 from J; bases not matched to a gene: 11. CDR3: CASSKPGLAGGPVTGELFF. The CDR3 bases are TGCGCCAGCAGCAAGCCGGGACTAGCGGGAGGGCCAGTCACCGGGGAGCTGTTTTTT.